The clone carrying this TCR beta chain was counted at least ten times. Antigen unknown. This sample was taken from a study of breast tumors, draining lymph nodes, adjacent tissues. Trimming cost V 4 bases and J 0 bases, with 16 bases left between them. The germline V gene encodes CDR1 DFQATT and CDR2 SNEGSKA (reference sequence). The CDR3 is 16 residues long. The study, taken as a whole, reports: Tumor T cell lymph node origin was a supported hypothesis, not proven.

Samples came from axillary lymph nodes draining the breast cancer. TCRdb reanalysed the multiplex PCR reads using MiXCR and keeps one entry per CDR3 protein. This sample has about 230,000 distinct CDR3 sequences, with roughly 32% found just once. The genes are TRBV20-1 and TRBJ1-5, with TRBD1 as a possible D gene (6 bases). Sequenced material: axillary lymph node tissue. The sequence was collected from a female donor with breast cancer. Some clones in this sample may be carry-over from other donors' samples. This CDR3 is CSANLQGGYSNQPQHF. In nucleotides, the CDR3 is TGCAGTGCTAACTTACAGGGCGGGTATAGCAATCAGCCCCAGCATTTT.